Listed below are T cell receptor beta chains from one sample, sequenced in a study of T-cell memory formation after mild COVID-19. A single record per CDR3 protein comes from TCRdb applying MiXCR to the 5' RACE reads. The sample has roughly 560,000 distinct CDR3 sequences, around 21% seen once; the top ten hold 12%. The specimen sequenced was PBMCs or a T cell subset sorted from them (not recorded which). The receptors come from an adult woman who had mild COVID-19 (a few samples of this study predate the infection). Cell type and time point are not known. CDR3s include the opening cysteine and the closing phenylalanine or tryptophan. The order of the fields is V gene, CDR3 protein.

V gene: TRBV6-2/TRBV6-3
CDR3 protein: CASSYGGYTEAFF

V gene: TRBV27
CDR3 protein: CASSPLGAGVHNEQFF

V gene: TRBV7-3
CDR3 protein: CASSLQGRTYEQYF

V gene: TRBV25-1
CDR3 protein: CASRQGASYEQYF

V gene: TRBV12-3/TRBV12-4
CDR3 protein: CASSFGPRVYGYTF

V gene: TRBV29-1
CDR3 protein: CSGAGRGVHFF

V gene: TRBV30
CDR3 protein: CAWTSRAYEQYF

V gene: TRBV20-1
CDR3 protein: CSATAETGGDYGYTF

V gene: TRBV5-5
CDR3 protein: CASSYLLGTSGSYEQYF

V gene: TRBV5-4
CDR3 protein: CASSLGSGTGTYEQYF

V gene: TRBV7-2
CDR3 protein: CASSLGPRGGQSYNEQFF

V gene: TRBV11-3
CDR3 protein: CASSLGVKPSTDTQYF

V gene: TRBV29-1
CDR3 protein: CSVEGIQETQYF

V gene: TRBV18
CDR3 protein: CASSPAYLSTDTQYF

V gene: TRBV4-1
CDR3 protein: CASSQEWGWVEQYF

V gene: TRBV6-1
CDR3 protein: CASSENLDRAGNTIYF

V gene: TRBV29-1
CDR3 protein: CSAGGTGSPRWGARLQNIQYF

V gene: TRBV20-1
CDR3 protein: CSARVLAGDGNEQFF

V gene: TRBV5-1
CDR3 protein: CASSLVASSTDTQYF

V gene: TRBV5-1
CDR3 protein: CASSLGGLAYTGELFF

V gene: TRBV6-5
CDR3 protein: CASRPSHRGPSGTQYF

V gene: TRBV6-2/TRBV6-3
CDR3 protein: CASSDLTWDRGSPYEQYF

V gene: TRBV5-4
CDR3 protein: CASSLGGAGVRTGELFF

V gene: TRBV7-6
CDR3 protein: CASSLMPTSRETQYF